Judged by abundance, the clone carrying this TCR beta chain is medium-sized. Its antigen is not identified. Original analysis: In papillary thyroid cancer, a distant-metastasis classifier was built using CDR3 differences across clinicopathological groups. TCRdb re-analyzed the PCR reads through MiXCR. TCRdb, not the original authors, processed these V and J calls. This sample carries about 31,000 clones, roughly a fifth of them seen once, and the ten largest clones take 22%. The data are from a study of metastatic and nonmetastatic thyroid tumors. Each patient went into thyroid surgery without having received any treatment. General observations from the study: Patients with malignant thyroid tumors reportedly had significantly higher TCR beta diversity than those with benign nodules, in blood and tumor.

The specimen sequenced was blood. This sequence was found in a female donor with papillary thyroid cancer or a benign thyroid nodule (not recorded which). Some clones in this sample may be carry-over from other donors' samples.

CDR3 in DNA: TGTGCCAGTAGTATAGGTGAGAATTCACCCCTCCACTTT. Translated: CASSIGENSPLHF. The chain joins TRBV19 to TRBJ1-6; D is uncertain. Trimming removed 1 base from V and 7 bases from J, with 5 bases in between. CDR1 is LNHDA, CDR2 SQIVND, per germline (reference sequence). The CDR3 extends over 13 amino acids.